This entry lists 21 T cell receptor beta chains sequenced from one sample in a study of CD8 T cells in Susac syndrome. Random-hexamer reverse transcription was applied to about 0.45 to 1 ug RNA. TCRdb processed the immunoSEQ multiplex PCR reads anew with MiXCR; each CDR3 protein has one entry. The top ten hold 0.085% to 0.1% of the sample, which has approximately 180,000 distinct CDR3 sequences, roughly 91% seen once. Specimen: CD4+ T cells from PBMCs. The receptors stem from a human donor with Susac syndrome.

The genes are TRBV19 and TRBJ1-2; the D is unclear. V was trimmed by 7 bases and J by 5 bases, leaving 14 bases between them. Germline-derived CDR1 and CDR2 are LNHDA and SQIVND (reference sequence). This CDR3 is built from 13 residues. CDR3 sequence (DNA): TGTGCCAGTACCCCACAGACTTTATATGGCTACACCTTC. Protein: CASTPQTLYGYTF.

The J gene is TRBJ1-1, the V gene TRBV28; 9 bases line up with TRBD1. The V and J ends lost 6 bases and 5 bases, in that order; junction bases with no gene match: 10. Germline CDR1 is MDHEN and CDR2 is SYDVKM. The CDR3 has 15 residues. The CDR3 sequence: CASRSGTGLGTEAFF. The CDR3 region has the DNA TGTGCCAGCAGATCCGGGACAGGGTTGGGGACTGAAGCTTTCTTT.

The V gene is TRBV5-1, the J gene TRBJ2-1; D gene uncertain. The CDR3 has 15 amino acids. Trimming shortened V by 0 bases and J by 8 bases, and 15 bases separated the two germline ends. Germline V gives CDR1 SGHRS, CDR2 YFSETQ. The CDR3 loop is CASSLDILVADEQFF. The CDR3, as DNA: TGCGCCAGCAGCTTGGACATTCTGGTAGCAGATGAGCAGTTCTTC.

V and J are TRBV11-2 and TRBJ1-4; D ambiguous. Trimming removed 2 bases from V and 3 bases from J, with 16 bases in between. Germline CDR1 and CDR2: SGHAT and FQNNGV. The CDR3 spans 17 residues. The CDR3 DNA follows: TGTGCCAGCAGCTTACTCCCAGGAGCCATAGCTAATGAAAAACTGTTTTTT. Amino acid sequence: CASSLLPGAIANEKLFF.

The V call is TRBV9, the J call TRBJ2-3, with D perhaps being TRBD1 or TRBD2 (5 bases each). Germline CDR1 and CDR2: SGDLS and YYNGEE. V was shortened by 3 bases and J by 2 bases, with 13 bases between the two germline ends. CDR3 length equals 15 residues. The CDR3 bases are TGTGCCAGCAGCGCAGGGAACGGGAACACAGATACGCAGTATTTT. It encodes CASSAGNGNTDTQYF.

The rearrangement links TRBV14 to TRBJ2-7; D may be TRBD1 (6 bases). CDR1 is SGHDN and CDR2 is FVKESK in the germline V gene. With 2 bases removed from V and 6 bases from J, the gap between germline ends came to 11 bases. CDR3 size: 13 residues. The CDR3, as DNA: TGTGCCAGCAGCCAAATAAAAGGGGGCGAGCAGTACTTC. Translating it yields CASSQIKGGEQYF.

The J gene is TRBJ2-1, the V gene TRBV11-2; D tentatively reads TRBD1 or TRBD2 (5 bases each). The CDR3 has 15 residues. Trimming removed 5 bases at V and 3 bases at J, with 14 bases between. Germline V gene sequence: CDR1 SGHAT, CDR2 FQNNGV. CDR3 DNA: TGTGCCAGCAGCCCTCTCAGCGGACACTACAATGAGCAGTTCTTC. It specifies CASSPLSGHYNEQFF.

Only one count was recorded for this clonotype. The rearrangement links TRBV5-4 to TRBJ2-3; a weak D match, TRBD2 (6 bases). This CDR3 contains 15 residues. Germline loops: CDR1 SGHNT, CDR2 YYREEE (reference sequence). Trimming removed 3 bases at V and 0 bases at J, with 11 bases between. CDR3 coding DNA: TGTGCCAGCAGCTGGAGGGCTAGGAGCACAGATACGCAGTATTTT. Translated, it gives CASSWRARSTDTQYF.

The gene calls are TRBV19 and TRBJ2-3; D unclear. The CDR3 is made up of 14 amino acids. Looked up from germline, CDR1 is LNHDA and CDR2 is SQIVND (reference sequence). The V and J ends lost 7 bases and 0 bases respectively, with 11 bases between them. CDR3 amino acids: CASTNYPSTDTQYF. In DNA, the CDR3 is TGTGCCAGTACAAATTACCCTAGCACAGATACGCAGTATTTT.

This rearrangement joins TRBV2 to TRBJ2-3, with 10 bases aligning to TRBD2. The CDR3 sequence is 14 residues long. Trimming at V came to 7 bases and at J to 6 bases, leaving 7 bases not matched to a gene. Looked up from germline, CDR1 is SNHLY and CDR2 is FYNNEI. The CDR3, as DNA: TGTGCCAGCACCCCAGCGGGGGGGCAGGATACGCAGTATTTT. This gives the protein CASTPAGGQDTQYF. Drawing the rest from reference TRBV2 and TRBJ2-3, the complete variable domain is EPEVTQTPSHQVTQMGQEVILRCVPISNHLYFYWYRQILGQKVEFLVSFYNNEISEKSEIFDDQFSVERPDGSNFTLKIRSTKLEDSAMYFCASTPAGGQDTQYFGPGTRLTVL.

This clonotype occurred once. The V call is TRBV2, the J call TRBJ1-1, with 9 bases matching TRBD1. The CDR3 is made up of 14 amino acids. In germline, CDR1 is SNHLY, CDR2 FYNNEI. After removal of 6 bases from V and 3 bases from J, the junction contained 5 bases not matched to a gene. CDR3 nucleotide sequence: TGTGCCAGCAGGGACAGGGGAGTGGACACTGAAGCTTTCTTT. Encoded protein: CASRDRGVDTEAFF.

The gene calls are TRBV4-1 and TRBJ2-2; 11 nucleotides line up with TRBD1. CDR1 MGHRA and CDR2 YSYEKL come from the germline V gene. The CDR3 sequence is 15 residues long. Trimming cost V 1 base and J 6 bases; bases outside gene matches: 1. The CDR3 DNA reads as TGCGCCAGCAGCCAAGTGGGACAGGGGGCCGGGGAGCTGTTTTTT. Its protein is CASSQVGQGAGELFF.

The gene calls are TRBV4-1 and TRBJ2-6; possible D gene TRBD1, 5 bases. In germline, CDR1 is MGHRA, CDR2 YSYEKL. The CDR3 length is 19 residues. The V and J ends lost 0 bases and 0 bases respectively, with 15 bases between them. Here the CDR3 DNA reads TGCGCCAGCAGCCAAGATCGCCACAGGTTGAGCTCTGGGGCCAACGTCCTGACTTTC. Translated: CASSQDRHRLSSGANVLTF.

The genes are TRBV19 and TRBJ1-1, with D uncertain. The CDR3 is 13 amino acids. V was clipped by 3 bases and J by 4 bases, with 9 bases between them. Looked up from germline, CDR1 is LNHDA and CDR2 is SQIVND (reference sequence). Here the CDR3 DNA reads TGTGCCAGTAGTATCGATAGAAGCACTGAAGCTTTCTTT. Translated, it gives CASSIDRSTEAFF. Full variable domain (outside the CDR3, taken from reference TRBV19 and TRBJ1-1): DGGITQSPKYLFRKEGQNVTLSCEQNLNHDAMYWYRQDPGQGLRLIYYSQIVNDFQKGDIAEGYSVSREKKESFPLTVTSAQKNPTAFYLCASSIDRSTEAFFGQGTRLTVV.

The rearrangement joins TRBV5-1 to TRBJ1-4, with D uncertain. V was cut by 0 bases and J by 3 bases, with 9 bases left in between. Germline CDR1 is SGHRS and CDR2 is YFSETQ. The CDR3 length is 15 residues. As DNA, the CDR3 is TGCGCCAGCAGCTTGGGCGGACGAGCTAATGAAAAACTGTTTTTT. It translates to CASSLGGRANEKLFF.

V usage is TRBV20-1 and J usage is TRBJ2-5; 8 positions agree with TRBD2. Unmatched junction bases numbered 4, after V lost 3 bases and J lost 4 bases. Germline V gives CDR1 DFQATT, CDR2 SNEGSKA (reference sequence). CDR3 length: 13 amino acids. CDR3 nucleotide sequence: TGCAGTGCTAGGGCGGGGGGTAGAGAGACCCAGTACTTC. It is translated as CSARAGGRETQYF.

The V and J genes are TRBV28 and TRBJ1-1; D unclear. The CDR3 has 12 residues. The germline V gene encodes CDR1 MDHEN and CDR2 SYDVKM. V lost 9 bases to trimming and J lost 3 bases, with 11 bases between them. The CDR3 region is CASQARDTEAFF. The CDR3 DNA is TGTGCCAGTCAGGCCAGAGACACTGAAGCTTTCTTT.

The chain links TRBV2 to TRBJ1-5; TRBD1 agrees at 9 bases. Germline V gives CDR1 SNHLY, CDR2 FYNNEI. The CDR3 loop spans 15 amino acids. J was trimmed by 3 bases and V by 4 bases; bases with no gene match: 4. DNA for the CDR3: TGTGCCAGCAGTGGACAGGGGGAAATCAATCAGCCCCAGCATTTT. Translating gives CASSGQGEINQPQHF.

CDR3: CSARDPAGDTEAFF. In DNA, the CDR3 is TGCAGTGCTAGAGATCCCGCTGGGGACACTGAAGCTTTCTTT. V is TRBV20-1 and J is TRBJ1-1; D ambiguous. The CDR3 length is 14 residues. Trimming cost V 0 bases and J 3 bases, with 11 bases left between them. From germline, CDR1 is DFQATT and CDR2 SNEGSKA (reference sequence).

This clonotype has just a few counts. This chain joins TRBV11-2 and TRBJ2-3; a possible D gene is TRBD2 (6 bases). Germline CDR1 reads SGHAT; CDR2 reads FQNNGV. V dropped 2 bases and J dropped 2 bases, with 11 bases sitting between them. The CDR3 has 15 residues. CDR3 coding DNA: TGTGCCAGCAGCTTAAGGGACTTCACCACAGATACGCAGTATTTT. Translating gives CASSLRDFTTDTQYF.

This chain joins TRBV30 and TRBJ1-1, with TRBD1 identical over 9 bases. CDR3 length equals 14 residues. CDR1 and CDR2 (germline): GTSNPN, SVGIG (reference sequence). V shed 3 bases, J shed 0 bases, and the junction held 2 bases outside the gene matches. The CDR3, as DNA: TGTGCCTGGAGGGACAGGGGATTGAACACTGAAGCTTTCTTT. Translating it yields CAWRDRGLNTEAFF.